These 13 T cell receptor beta chains were all obtained from the same sample, sequenced in a study of blood T cell repertoires in COVID-19. Assay used: immunoSEQ multiplex PCR; TCRdb lists only in-frame clones, some missing. In the table there are a few hundred thousand clones, around 83% of which are singletons. The sequenced sample was peripheral blood. Every receptor here comes from a man between 50 and 59 years old with active or convalescent COVID-19.

The gene calls are TRBV5-1 and TRBJ2-1, with 14 bases that match TRBD2. CDR1 is SGHRS and CDR2 is YFSETQ in the germline V gene. The V segment lost 5 bases and the J segment 5 bases; nucleotides outside the gene matches: 6. This CDR3 has 16 residues. The DNA for the CDR3 is TGCGCCAGCAGGAATCCGGGACTAGCGGGAGACAATGAGCAGTTCTTC. It codes for CASRNPGLAGDNEQFF. The entire variable domain, with the rest obtained from reference TRBV5-1 and TRBJ2-1, is as follows: KAGVTQTPRYLIKTRGQQVTLSCSPISGHRSVSWYQQTPGQGLQFLFEYFSETQRNKGNFPGRFSGRQFSNSRSEMNVSTLELGDSALYLCASRNPGLAGDNEQFFGPGTRLTVL.

The chain is built from TRBV6-4 and TRBJ2-3, with a weak D call TRBD1 (6 bases). Trimming pared 4 bases from V and 5 bases from J, leaving 19 bases between. This CDR3 comprises 16 residues. Germline V gene sequence: CDR1 MRHNA, CDR2 SNTAGT. CDR3 protein: CASSVRGREVGDTQYF. The CDR3 nucleotides read TGTGCCAGCAGTGTGAGGGGGAGAGAGGTCGGAGATACGCAGTATTTT.

The chain links TRBV6-2 or TRBV6-3 to TRBJ1-4, with D tentatively TRBD1 (5 bases). The V end was cut by 1 base, the J end by 8 bases, with 8 bases between. CDR1 is MNHEY and CDR2 is SVGEGT in the germline V gene. The CDR3 covers 13 residues. The CDR3 sequence is CASSYLQGEKLFF. CDR3 DNA sequence: TGTGCCAGCAGTTACTTGCAGGGCGAAAAACTGTTTTTT.

The J gene is TRBJ2-3, the V gene TRBV6-5; perhaps TRBD1 as D (6 bases). The V gene's germline CDR1 is MNHEY and CDR2 SVGAGI. The CDR3 runs to 11 residues. V was shortened by 7 bases and J by 6 bases, with 8 bases between the two germline ends. The CDR3 DNA reads TGTGCCAGCAACGACAGGGATACGCAGTATTTT. It yields the protein CASNDRDTQYF.

The chain combines TRBV6-6 with TRBJ2-2; 10 positions agree with TRBD2. CDR3 length: 15 amino acids. V gave up 8 bases and J gave up 4 bases; unmatched junction bases: 7. Germline V gene sequence: CDR1 MNHNY, CDR2 SVGAGI (reference sequence). The CDR3 region has the DNA TGTGCCAGCCGGGAACTAGCGGGATCCACCGGGGAGCTGTTTTTT. This gives the protein CASRELAGSTGELFF.

CDR3 sequence: CASSQSGTGADTQYF. As DNA, the CDR3 is TGTGCCAGCAGCCAATCGGGAACGGGGGCAGATACGCAGTATTTT. This chain connects TRBV7-2 to TRBJ2-3; weak D call: TRBD2 (6 bases). Trimming stripped 5 bases from V and 4 bases from J, with 16 bases between. This CDR3 spans 15 amino acids. Germline CDR1 and CDR2: SGHTA and FQGNSA.

This chain uses TRBV7-3 with TRBJ2-2, with 8 bases that match TRBD2. Germline values: CDR1 SGHTA, CDR2 FQGTGA. The CDR3 contains 13 residues. V lost 6 bases to trimming and J lost 6 bases; unmatched junction nucleotides: 3. The CDR3 coding sequence is TGTGCCAGCAGTGTGACTAGCGCCGGGGAGCTGTTTTTT. Translation gives CASSVTSAGELFF.

The chain joins TRBV7-2 to TRBJ1-3, with a weak D call TRBD1 (5 bases). CDR1 and CDR2 from the germline V gene are SGHTA and FQGNSA. This CDR3 is 15 amino acids long. Deletions cut 1 base from V and 2 bases from J, with 9 bases between. The CDR3 sequence is CASSLGGPTGNTIYF. CDR3 DNA: TGTGCCAGCAGCTTAGGGGGCCCCACTGGAAACACCATATATTTT.

The rearrangement links TRBV18 to TRBJ2-1, with 12 bases fitting TRBD2. Germline-derived CDR1 and CDR2 are KGHSH and LQKENI. The CDR3 has 16 amino acids. V gave up 4 bases and J gave up 4 bases; unmatched junction bases: 5. CDR3 DNA sequence: TGTGCCAGCTCACGATCGACTAGCGGGAGATACAATGAGCAGTTCTTC. Residues: CASSRSTSGRYNEQFF.

The chain is built from TRBV29-1 and TRBJ2-3, with unresolved D. Between the trimmed V and J ends, which lost 3 bases and 2 bases, there was a span of 18 bases. From germline, CDR1 is SQVTM and CDR2 ANQGSEA. The CDR3 loop spans 16 amino acids. The CDR3 DNA reads TGCAGCGTTGATCCCCCGCACCGCGGAACCACAGATACGCAGTATTTT. Protein sequence: CSVDPPHRGTTDTQYF.

The V and J genes are TRBV19 and TRBJ1-1; D gene unclear. CDR3 length equals 15 residues. The germline V and J ends were trimmed by 3 bases and 1 base, with 12 bases remaining between them. Looked up from germline, CDR1 is LNHDA and CDR2 is SQIVND (reference sequence). The DNA of the CDR3 is TGTGCCAGTAGTATCGGTGGGCTACGGAACACTGAAGCTTTCTTT. Translating gives CASSIGGLRNTEAFF.

The genes are TRBV5-4 and TRBJ1-1; D gene unclear. Per the germline V gene, CDR1 is SGHNT and CDR2 is YYREEE (reference sequence). V lost 0 bases and J lost 3, with 9 bases in between. This CDR3 comprises 14 residues. The CDR3: CASSLGAGDTEAFF. The CDR3 coding sequence is TGTGCCAGCAGCTTGGGTGCGGGCGACACTGAAGCTTTCTTT.

CDR3 sequence reads: CASTPGGSNTEAFF. The CDR3 DNA reads TGTGCCAGCACCCCCGGAGGGTCGAACACTGAAGCTTTCTTT. V is TRBV6-2 or TRBV6-3 and J is TRBJ1-1; D is unclear. Germline loops: CDR1 MNHEY, CDR2 SVGEGT. CDR3 length equals 14 residues. Trimming shortened V by 7 bases and J by 1 base, and 13 bases separated the two germline ends.